Below, 27 T cell receptor beta chains from the same sample are listed, as sequenced in a study of technical replicates of blood from a handful of donors. Clones were sequenced by immunoSEQ multiplex PCR, and TCRdb holds only the in-frame ones, with some missing. This table holds more than 80,000 clones, 96% found once. The sequenced sample was T cells isolated from PBMCs. These TCRs come from a human donor in good health.

The chain uses TRBV7-2 and TRBJ1-1, with D possibly matching TRBD1 (6 bases). Germline-derived CDR1 and CDR2 are SGHTA and FQGNSA. This CDR3 has 13 residues. V was shortened by 5 bases and J by 5 bases, with 12 bases between the two germline ends. The CDR3: CASSLRTVTEAFF. The CDR3 DNA reads TGTGCCAGCAGCCTTAGGACAGTTACTGAAGCTTTCTTT.

The J gene is TRBJ1-2, the V gene TRBV5-6; a possible D gene is TRBD1 (5 bases). In germline, CDR1 is SGHDT, CDR2 YYEEEE. V dropped 1 base and J dropped 4 bases, with 8 bases sitting between them. The CDR3 sequence is 13 residues long. CDR3 region: CASSLWGGYGYTF. CDR3 coding DNA: TGTGCCAGCAGCTTGTGGGGGGGCTATGGCTACACCTTC.

This clone was recorded only once. The rearrangement links TRBV5-6 to TRBJ2-7, with D possibly being TRBD1 (6 bases). V lost 1 base, J lost 4 bases, and 15 bases lay in between. This CDR3 region has 15 residues. Germline V lookup: CDR1 SGHDT, CDR2 YYEEEE. The CDR3, as DNA: TGTGCCAGCAGCTTGTCTGTTCAGGGGATATACGAGCAGTACTTC. Amino acids: CASSLSVQGIYEQYF. The variable domain in full, with the rest retrieved from reference TRBV5-6 and TRBJ2-7, is DAGVTQSPTHLIKTRGQQVTLRCSPKSGHDTVSWYQQALGQGPQFIFQYYEEEERQRGNFPDRFSGHQFPNYSSELNVNALLLGDSALYLCASSLSVQGIYEQYFGPGTRLTVT.

The chain is built from TRBV5-4 and TRBJ2-1, with 8 bases aligning to TRBD2. Germline lookup yields CDR1 SGHNT and CDR2 YYREEE (reference sequence). CDR3 length: 14 amino acids. Trimming cost V 4 bases and J 6 bases; bases outside gene matches: 6. DNA for the CDR3: TGTGCCAGCAGCGGACTAGCTCTACTCAATGAGCAGTTCTTC. It encodes CASSGLALLNEQFF.

This sequence joins TRBV2 and TRBJ2-7; the D gene is possibly TRBD2 (5 bases). The CDR3 is 18 amino acids. V was pared by 2 bases and J by 2 bases, with 22 bases between. Germline V gene data show CDR1 as SNHLY and CDR2 as FYNNEI. The CDR3 nucleotides read TGTGCCAGCAGTGAATTCCCCCAGAGGGTTCTGGGTACCTACGAGCAGTACTTC. Translation gives CASSEFPQRVLGTYEQYF.

The J gene is TRBJ2-5, the V gene TRBV27; possible D gene TRBD2, 7 bases. The V gene's germline CDR1 is MNHEY and CDR2 SMNVEV (reference sequence). The CDR3 covers 15 residues. Trimming removed 2 bases from V and 5 bases from J, with 15 bases in between. The CDR3 protein is CASSLLGGAWETQYF. The CDR3 coding sequence is TGTGCCAGCAGTTTACTAGGGGGGGCGTGGGAGACCCAGTACTTC.

This rearrangement joins TRBV6-5 to TRBJ2-7; 7 bases line up with TRBD1. The V and J ends lost 8 bases and 7 bases, in that order; junction bases with no gene match: 5. Looked up from germline, CDR1 is MNHEY and CDR2 is SVGAGI. The CDR3 loop spans 11 amino acids. The CDR3 sequence: CASVQGIEQYF. CDR3 bases: TGTGCCAGCGTACAGGGGATTGAGCAGTACTTC.

The chain employs TRBV4-3 and TRBJ2-7; possibly TRBD2 for D (5 bases). Trimming removed 1 base at V and 2 bases at J, with 12 bases between. The CDR3 runs to 15 residues. CDR1 LGHNA and CDR2 YSLEER come from the germline V gene. The CDR3 sequence: CASSQGTPGPYEQYF. CDR3 DNA: TGCGCCAGCAGCCAAGGGACTCCTGGGCCCTACGAGCAGTACTTC.

This chain uses TRBV6-5 with TRBJ1-1, with 9 bases aligning to TRBD1. The J segment lost 7 bases and the V segment lost 6 bases, leaving 9 bases of the junction unmatched. The CDR3 totals 14 residues. Germline CDR1 MNHEY, CDR2 SVGAGI. As DNA, the CDR3 is TGTGCCAGCAGGATGGGGACAGGGAATATTGAAGCTTTCTTT. This codes for CASRMGTGNIEAFF.

CDR3 residues: CASSESGKTYEQYF. In nucleotides, the CDR3 is TGTGCCAGCAGTGAATCCGGGAAAACCTACGAGCAGTACTTC. This chain connects TRBV2 to TRBJ2-7; D perhaps matches TRBD2 (5 bases). V dropped 2 bases and J dropped 2 bases, with 10 bases sitting between them. This CDR3 has 14 amino acids. From germline, CDR1 is SNHLY and CDR2 FYNNEI.

The chain is built from TRBV30 and TRBJ1-2; D is unresolved. Per germline, CDR1 GTSNPN and CDR2 SVGIG (reference sequence). This CDR3 is 13 amino acids long. V was pared by 0 bases and J by 1 base, with 6 bases between. CDR3 bases: TGTGCCTGGAGTGTACTAGATAACTATGGCTACACCTTC. Its translation is CAWSVLDNYGYTF.

The V and J genes are TRBV5-1 and TRBJ2-3; TRBD2 might be the D (5 bases). The germline gives CDR1 SGHRS, CDR2 YFSETQ. This CDR3 is built from 16 residues. V gave up 2 bases and J gave up 2 bases, with 15 bases separating them. DNA for the CDR3: TGCGCCAGCAGCTTCGAGGGCCTCGACCCCACAGATACGCAGTATTTT. Translation: CASSFEGLDPTDTQYF.

The J gene is TRBJ2-7, the V gene TRBV7-2; TRBD2 matches at 11 bases. The CDR3 extends over 15 amino acids. V lost 4 bases to trimming and J lost 5 bases; unmatched junction nucleotides: 7. The germline V gene has CDR1 SGHTA and CDR2 FQGNSA. The CDR3 DNA sequence: TGTGCCAGCAGCTCAACTAGCGGGAGTTCCCACGAGCAGTACTTC. This codes for CASSSTSGSSHEQYF.

Notes on this clone: At one of its ends the junction is not consistent with the germline gene, which may arise from a read error. The chain links TRBV10-2 to TRBJ1-5; D unclear. CDR1 is WSHSY, CDR2 SAAADI, per germline. The CDR3 length is 13 residues. Here the CDR3 DNA reads TGCGCCAGCAGTGAGCCAGGTGATCAGGCCCAGCATTTT. Its translation is CASSEPGDQAQHF.

The genes are TRBV28 and TRBJ2-7; 8 bases agree with TRBD2. Trimming took 6 bases from V and 2 from J; bases not matched to a gene: 6. This CDR3 spans 14 amino acids. CDR1 is MDHEN and CDR2 is SYDVKM in the germline V gene. The CDR3 nucleotides read TGTGCCAGCAGAATAGCGGGAACTCCCTACGAGCAGTACTTC. It is translated as CASRIAGTPYEQYF. Combining the CDR3 with reference TRBV28 and TRBJ2-7 gives the whole variable domain DVKVTQSSRYLVKRTGEKVFLECVQDMDHENMFWYRQDPGLGLRLIYFSYDVKMKEKGDIPEGYSVSREKKERFSLILESASTNQTSMYLCASRIAGTPYEQYFGPGTRLTVT.

CDR3 loop: CASSFSSGTDTQYF. CDR3 bases: TGCGCCAGCAGCTTCTCTAGCGGCACAGATACGCAGTATTTT. This sequence joins TRBV5-1 and TRBJ2-3; possible D gene TRBD2, 6 bases. The CDR3 extends over 14 amino acids. Germline values: CDR1 SGHRS, CDR2 YFSETQ. Trimming left V 2 bases short and J 1 base short, with 8 bases between.

V usage is TRBV2 and J usage is TRBJ2-3; 8 bases fit TRBD1. Per the germline V gene, CDR1 is SNHLY and CDR2 is FYNNEI. The CDR3 is 13 residues long. Trimming cost V 7 bases and J 7 bases; bases outside gene matches: 7. DNA for the CDR3: TGTGCCAGCAACGCGGACAGGGTACATACGCAGTATTTT. Translating it yields CASNADRVHTQYF. Together with reference TRBV2 and TRBJ2-3, the CDR3 gives the full variable domain: EPEVTQTPSHQVTQMGQEVILRCVPISNHLYFYWYRQILGQKVEFLVSFYNNEISEKSEIFDDQFSVERPDGSNFTLKIRSTKLEDSAMYFCASNADRVHTQYFGPGTRLTVL.

This rearrangement joins TRBV6-1 to TRBJ2-6; 8 positions match TRBD1. V was pared by 3 bases and J by 0 bases, with 7 bases of the junction left unmatched. The germline V gene has CDR1 MNHNS and CDR2 SASEGT. There are 18 residues in the CDR3. The CDR3 DNA follows: TGTGCCAGCAGTGACCCGGGACAGGTCTACTCTGGGGCCAACGTCCTGACTTTC. This codes for CASSDPGQVYSGANVLTF.

The chain is built from TRBV11-2 and TRBJ2-7; the match to TRBD2 covers 12 bases. V dropped 4 bases and J dropped 2; count of bases not matched to a gene: 9. Germline lookup yields CDR1 SGHAT and CDR2 FQNNGV. The CDR3 is made up of 17 amino acids. In DNA form, the CDR3 reads TGTGCCAGCAGCTCTCTTTCTAGCGGGAGGGCGCCCTACGAGCAGTACTTC. Protein product: CASSSLSSGRAPYEQYF.

The V call is TRBV6-6, the J call TRBJ2-1, with D possibly matching TRBD2 (5 bases). This CDR3 contains 16 residues. Germline values: CDR1 MNHNY, CDR2 SVGAGI (reference sequence). Trimming removed 0 bases from V and 0 bases from J, with 9 bases in between. DNA for the CDR3: TGTGCCAGCAGTTACTCGAGGGCGGCCTCCTACAATGAGCAGTTCTTC. This translates into CASSYSRAASYNEQFF.

The rearrangement uses TRBV6-1 and TRBJ2-7; TRBD2 matches at 11 bases. The CDR3 length is 17 residues. Germline assignment: CDR1 MNHNS and CDR2 SASEGT. Losses at the gene ends were 1 base for V and 4 bases for J; bases not matched to a gene: 9. The DNA of the CDR3 is TGTGCCAGCAGTGAAGGGGGCCTACTAGCGGGAGTATACGAGCAGTACTTC. It codes for CASSEGGLLAGVYEQYF.

The CDR3 reads CASSLPVEQYF. Here the CDR3 DNA reads TGTGCCAGCAGCCTCCCCGTGGAGCAGTACTTC. This sequence joins TRBV6-1 and TRBJ2-7; D is uncertain. The germline V and J ends were trimmed by 6 bases and 7 bases, with 10 bases remaining between them. Germline V gene data show CDR1 as MNHNS and CDR2 as SASEGT. This CDR3 contains 11 residues.

The V gene is TRBV19, the J gene TRBJ2-7, with D possibly being TRBD2 (6 bases). CDR1 LNHDA and CDR2 SQIVND come from the germline V gene (reference sequence). The CDR3 length is 18 residues. Trimming shortened V by 6 bases and J by 5 bases, and 29 bases separated the two germline ends. The DNA of the CDR3 is TGTGCCAGTAGCCCCCGACCATCCACTAGCACCGAAAACGACGAGCAGTACTTC. Amino acid sequence: CASSPRPSTSTENDEQYF.

V is TRBV7-9 and J is TRBJ2-2, with 10 bases identical to TRBD2. CDR3 length: 15 residues. The V gene's germline CDR1 is SEHNR and CDR2 FQNEAQ (reference sequence). The ends lost 5 bases at V and 3 bases at J; junction bases unmatched: 3. This CDR3 reads CASSDSGGHTGELFF. CDR3 in DNA: TGTGCCAGCAGCGATAGCGGGGGGCACACCGGGGAGCTGTTTTTT.

The V gene is TRBV4-1, the J gene TRBJ1-1, with D possibly being TRBD1 (6 bases). The ends were cut back, 4 bases at V and 3 bases at J, with 15 bases in the middle. From germline, CDR1 is MGHRA and CDR2 YSYEKL. This CDR3 has 15 amino acids. The CDR3 loop is CASSPITGSYTEAFF. As DNA, the CDR3 is TGCGCCAGCAGCCCAATAACAGGGTCCTACACTGAAGCTTTCTTT.

The chain carries TRBV4-2 and TRBJ2-2; D gene ambiguous. Looked up from germline, CDR1 is LGHNA and CDR2 is YNFKEQ. Trimming stripped 0 bases from V and 7 bases from J, with 3 bases between. The length of the CDR3 is 12 residues. The chain's CDR3 is CASSQDSGELFF. The CDR3 nucleotides read TGTGCCAGCAGCCAAGATAGCGGGGAGCTGTTTTTT.

This clone was counted a single time. The chain is built from TRBV6-5 and TRBJ2-7; D is perhaps TRBD1 (5 bases). Trimming removed 5 bases at V and 3 bases at J, with 14 bases between. There are 14 residues in the CDR3. Germline assignment: CDR1 MNHEY and CDR2 SVGAGI. The CDR3 is CASSRTLSRYEQYF. The CDR3 region has the DNA TGTGCCAGCAGTCGGACACTCTCCCGCTACGAGCAGTACTTC.